This T cell receptor beta chain was captured by sequencing in a study of OX40 agonist ivuxolimab in advanced cancers. Study background: Earlier treatment with anti-PD-1, anti-PD-L1 or anti-CTLA-4 was permitted, and less than 50% had received some.

TCRdb keeps only in-frame clones here, not all; method: immunoSEQ multiplex PCR. The sample gives some 59,000 clones, roughly 88% of which show up once; 2% to 3% is in the top ten. This clone appeared a single time. The antigen is not known. Peripheral blood came from all dose cohorts at three timepoints. The CDR3 loop spans 18 amino acids. With V trimmed by 3 bases and J by 1 base, 7 bases remained unmatched. CDR1 is MNHEY and CDR2 is SMNVEV in the germline V gene (reference sequence). Notes on the study in general: Among the least clonally expanded were partial responders at 0.1-3.0 mg/kg.

The sample in question was CD4+ or CD8+ T cells sorted from blood, obtained in a trial of the OX40 agonist ivuxolimab. The receptor comes from an adult with an advanced solid tumor such as melanoma, head and neck, liver or kidney cancer. The chain has TRBV27 and TRBJ1-6, with 9 nucleotides matching TRBD1. CDR3 coding DNA: TGTGCCAGCAGTTTCCTACAGGGGGCTCTTTCCTATAATTCACCCCTCCACTTT. Encoded protein: CASSFLQGALSYNSPLHF.